The 28 T cell receptor beta chains below were found in one sample sequenced in a study of blood T cell repertoires in COVID-19. Produced via immunoSEQ multiplex PCR; TCRdb's table is partial and in-frame only. The sample holds 200,000 to 250,000 clones, 82% seen once. The source material was PBMCs or T cells enriched from blood (not recorded which). These receptors came from a woman aged 60-75 years who had recovered from COVID-19.

V and J are TRBV5-1 and TRBJ2-3; 11 bases match TRBD2. CDR1 is SGHRS, CDR2 YFSETQ, per germline. Trimming cost V 4 bases and J 5 bases; bases outside gene matches: 6. The CDR3 consists of 15 residues. CDR3 bases: TGCGCCAGCAGCACCTATAGCGGGGGGGTAGATACGCAGTATTTT. Protein: CASSTYSGGVDTQYF.

The J gene is TRBJ2-1, the V gene TRBV5-8; D not certain. The germline V gene has CDR1 SGHTS and CDR2 YDEGEE. This CDR3 has 17 residues. Trimming left V 3 bases short and J 6 bases short, with 22 bases between. The CDR3 sequence is CASSSPLTAVRFNEQFF. As DNA, the CDR3 is TGTGCCAGCAGCTCCCCCTTAACGGCGGTTAGGTTCAATGAGCAGTTCTTC.

The CDR3 DNA reads TGTGCCAGTAGTGGCTGGACAGGGGAAACCGGGAGCACTGAAGCTTTCTTT. It is translated as CASSGWTGETGSTEAFF. This chain uses TRBV19 with TRBJ1-1, with 9 nucleotides matching TRBD1. The V gene end was trimmed by 5 bases and the J gene end by 4 bases; junction bases not matched to a gene: 14. Germline-derived CDR1 and CDR2 are LNHDA and SQIVND (reference sequence). The CDR3 totals 17 residues.

The V gene is TRBV19, the J gene TRBJ2-7; D unresolved. Trimming cost V 7 bases and J 3 bases, with 16 bases left between them. In germline, CDR1 is LNHDA, CDR2 SQIVND (reference sequence). This CDR3 comprises 14 residues. The CDR3 bases are TGTGCCAGTACCCGACTCATTCCCCGCTACGAGCAGTACTTC. As protein: CASTRLIPRYEQYF.

The chain links TRBV19 to TRBJ2-6, with D maybe TRBD1 (5 bases). The CDR3 is made up of 13 amino acids. Germline V gene sequence: CDR1 LNHDA, CDR2 SQIVND (reference sequence). V was trimmed by 3 bases and J by 7 bases, leaving 7 bases between them. As DNA, the CDR3 is TGTGCCAGTAGTATCGGACAAGCCAACGTCCTGACTTTC. Amino acid sequence: CASSIGQANVLTF.

CDR3 coding DNA: TGTGCCAGTAGTATAGGAGGAGCCAAAAACATTCAGTACTTC. This sequence encodes CASSIGGAKNIQYF. This chain links TRBV19 with TRBJ2-4; D is ambiguous. The CDR3 runs 14 residues. Looked up from germline, CDR1 is LNHDA and CDR2 is SQIVND (reference sequence). V was clipped by 1 base and J by 0 bases, with 4 bases between them. The full variable domain, rest sourced from reference TRBV19 and TRBJ2-4, is DGGITQSPKYLFRKEGQNVTLSCEQNLNHDAMYWYRQDPGQGLRLIYYSQIVNDFQKGDIAEGYSVSREKKESFPLTVTSAQKNPTAFYLCASSIGGAKNIQYFGAGTRLSVL.

The chain recombines TRBV6-4 with TRBJ1-2, with D possibly being TRBD1 (6 bases). V gave up 6 bases and J gave up 6 bases, with 17 bases separating them. From germline, CDR1 is MRHNA and CDR2 SNTAGT. The CDR3 extends over 14 amino acids. CDR3 sequence: CASRSFTGSDGYTF. For the CDR3, the DNA is TGTGCCAGCAGGAGTTTCACAGGGTCAGATGGCTACACCTTC.

The CDR3 sequence is CASSSTRSTDTQYF. DNA of the CDR3: TGTGCCAGCAGCTCAACCAGGAGCACAGATACGCAGTATTTT. The chain recombines TRBV7-6 with TRBJ2-3, with D uncertain. This CDR3 has 14 residues. The germline V gene encodes CDR1 SGHVS and CDR2 FNYEAQ. The ends were cut back, 4 bases at V and 0 bases at J, with 8 bases in the middle.

The CDR3 DNA reads TGCAGTGCTAGTGCGGACAGGGGGTTGTTCTACACCTTC. This gives the protein CSASADRGLFYTF. The J gene is TRBJ1-2, the V gene TRBV20-1, with TRBD1 matching 10 bases. The CDR3 runs 13 residues. CDR1 and CDR2 from the germline V gene are DFQATT and SNEGSKA (reference sequence). V gave up 3 bases and J gave up 10 bases; unmatched junction bases: 8.

The V and J genes are TRBV5-4 and TRBJ2-1, with D perhaps TRBD2 (6 bases). This CDR3 contains 16 residues. V was cut by 4 bases and J by 7 bases, with 21 bases left in between. Germline CDR1 is SGHNT and CDR2 is YYREEE (reference sequence). This chain's CDR3 is CASSSLGRRERNEQFF. CDR3 DNA: TGTGCCAGCAGCAGCCTGGGCCGGAGGGAAAGGAATGAGCAGTTCTTC.

V gene TRBV15 combines with J gene TRBJ2-7; 8 bases match TRBD2. Per the germline V gene, CDR1 is LNHNV and CDR2 is YYDKDF (reference sequence). CDR3 length: 14 residues. Unmatched junction bases numbered 5, after V lost 0 bases and J lost 7 bases. The CDR3 here is CATSRDPGGAEQYF. DNA of the CDR3: TGTGCCACCAGCAGAGACCCCGGGGGGGCAGAGCAGTACTTC. The full variable domain, completed using reference TRBV15 and TRBJ2-7, is DAMVIQNPRYQVTQFGKPVTLSCSQTLNHNVMYWYQQKSSQAPKLLFHYYDKDFNNEADTPDNFQSRRPNTSFCFLDIRSPGLGDTAMYLCATSRDPGGAEQYFGPGTRLTVT.

The chain recombines TRBV19 with TRBJ2-3; 8 bases line up with TRBD2. Germline V gene sequence: CDR1 LNHDA, CDR2 SQIVND (reference sequence). V trimming: 5 bases; J trimming: 4 bases; junction bases outside the gene matches: 11. The CDR3 has 16 residues. The CDR3 region has the DNA TGTGCCAGTAGTCCCTGGGGGAGCGGGAGCTCAGATACGCAGTATTTT. This gives the protein CASSPWGSGSSDTQYF.

The chain has TRBV3-1 (or the pseudogene TRBV3-2) and TRBJ1-3; a weak D match, TRBD1 (5 bases). CDR3 length equals 17 residues. Germline V lookup: CDR1 LGHDT, CDR2 YNNKEL (reference sequence). Trimming removed 0 bases from V and 2 bases from J, with 14 bases in between. CDR3 coding DNA: TGTGCCAGCAGCCAAGATGAGGCAGGGCGTCCTGGAAACACCATATATTTT. Translating gives CASSQDEAGRPGNTIYF.

The chain employs TRBV7-9 and TRBJ1-4; a weak D match, TRBD1 (6 bases). Germline assignment: CDR1 SEHNR and CDR2 FQNEAQ (reference sequence). The CDR3 extends over 13 amino acids. V lost 8 bases, J lost 8 bases, and 15 bases lay in between. CDR3 protein: CASVFNRGEKLFF. The CDR3 bases are TGTGCCAGCGTATTCAATAGGGGGGAAAAACTGTTTTTT.

The genes are TRBV7-3 and TRBJ2-1; TRBD1 aligns across 8 bases. J was trimmed by 3 bases and V by 5 bases; bases with no gene match: 12. This CDR3 spans 17 amino acids. Germline values: CDR1 SGHTA, CDR2 FQGTGA. The CDR3 DNA reads as TGTGCCAGCAGCCCCGCAGGGGGCAGGTGGTTCTACAATGAGCAGTTCTTC. This sequence encodes CASSPAGGRWFYNEQFF.

This chain connects TRBV4-3 to TRBJ1-1; 7 positions match TRBD1. J was trimmed by 5 bases and V by 0 bases; bases with no gene match: 6. Germline CDR1 LGHNA, CDR2 YSLEER. The CDR3 is 15 amino acids. This CDR3 is CASSQDRGRGTEAFF. The CDR3 DNA is TGCGCCAGCAGCCAAGATAGGGGGCGTGGAACTGAAGCTTTCTTT.

The chain joins TRBV19 to TRBJ1-2; D unclear. From germline, CDR1 is LNHDA and CDR2 SQIVND (reference sequence). Deletions cut 3 bases from V and 4 bases from J, with 12 bases between. There are 14 residues in the CDR3. This CDR3 is CASSIGQEGYGYTF. CDR3 bases: TGTGCCAGTAGTATCGGGCAGGAGGGCTATGGCTACACCTTC.

The rearrangement joins TRBV7-7 to TRBJ2-1; the D gene is possibly TRBD2 (5 bases). This CDR3 contains 15 residues. Germline V lookup: CDR1 SSHAT, CDR2 FNYEAQ (reference sequence). V was cut by 5 bases and J by 3 bases, with 14 bases left in between. The CDR3 DNA follows: TGTGCCAGCAGCCCCAGCCCCGCGGGCTACAATGAGCAGTTCTTC. It is translated as CASSPSPAGYNEQFF.

The chain joins TRBV20-1 to TRBJ1-4; no clear D gene. Germline V lookup: CDR1 DFQATT, CDR2 SNEGSKA (reference sequence). The CDR3 consists of 11 residues. V lost 4 bases to trimming and J lost 7 bases, with 7 bases between them. The CDR3 reads CSAIRGEKLFF. As DNA, the CDR3 is TGCAGTGCTATTCGAGGTGAAAAACTGTTTTTT.

The V and J genes are TRBV7-2 and TRBJ1-3; TRBD1 matches at 7 bases. Germline V gene lookup returns CDR1 SGHTA and CDR2 FQGNSA. Unmatched junction bases numbered 8, after V lost 5 bases and J lost 4 bases. CDR3 length: 15 residues. DNA for the CDR3: TGTGCCAGCAGCCCAGGGGGTAGTCTGGGAAACACCATATATTTT. Protein: CASSPGGSLGNTIYF.

This clone occurred once. This chain links TRBV5-4 with TRBJ1-2; no clear D. CDR3 length: 13 residues. V shed 0 bases and J shed 8 bases, with 11 bases lying between them. In germline, CDR1 is SGHNT, CDR2 YYREEE (reference sequence). In DNA form, the CDR3 reads TGTGCCAGCAGCTTGGCCCCTCTAGGAGGCTACACCTTC. Its translation is CASSLAPLGGYTF.

The chain has TRBV2 and TRBJ2-5; 10 nucleotides line up with TRBD2. This CDR3 comprises 16 residues. Trimming cost V 7 bases and J 2 bases; bases outside gene matches: 10. CDR1 SNHLY and CDR2 FYNNEI come from the germline V gene. This chain's CDR3 is CASKTLAGGPQETQYF. Here the CDR3 DNA reads TGTGCCAGCAAAACCTTAGCGGGGGGCCCGCAAGAGACCCAGTACTTC.

The chain joins TRBV3-1 (or the pseudogene TRBV3-2) to TRBJ2-1, with D perhaps TRBD2 (9 bases). V lost 4 bases, J lost 1 base, and 23 bases lay in between. Germline CDR1 and CDR2: LGHDT and YNNKEL (reference sequence). The CDR3 has 19 residues. In DNA, the CDR3 is TGTGCCAGCAGCCTAGACAGGGGTTCTAGCGGGAAATCCTACAATGAGCAGTTCTTC. Translating gives CASSLDRGSSGKSYNEQFF.

This chain uses TRBV11-3 with TRBJ2-1; possible D gene TRBD1, 6 bases. V was clipped by 4 bases and J by 5 bases, with 15 bases between them. The CDR3 runs 15 residues. The germline gives CDR1 SGHNT, CDR2 YENEEA. The CDR3 is CASSSGQSRDNEQFF. The CDR3, as DNA: TGTGCCAGCAGCTCAGGACAGTCAAGGGACAATGAGCAGTTCTTC.

The chain combines TRBV3-1 (or the pseudogene TRBV3-2) with TRBJ2-3; D is undetermined. The CDR3 sequence is 14 residues long. Trimming cost V 1 base and J 2 bases, with 7 bases left between them. From germline, CDR1 is LGHDT and CDR2 YNNKEL (reference sequence). The CDR3 is CASSQGSITDTQYF. In DNA form, the CDR3 reads TGTGCCAGCAGCCAAGGTAGCATCACAGATACGCAGTATTTT.

This sequence joins TRBV6-5 and TRBJ2-7; D is perhaps TRBD1 (5 bases). This CDR3 is built from 13 residues. The germline V gene encodes CDR1 MNHEY and CDR2 SVGAGI. The germline V and J ends were trimmed by 6 bases and 5 bases, with 14 bases remaining between them. The CDR3 DNA is TGTGCCAGCAGGGTTGAAGGGGCCAACGAGCAGTACTTC. Translating it yields CASRVEGANEQYF.

The chain uses TRBV7-9 and TRBJ2-2; TRBD1 matches at 11 bases. The CDR3 length is 16 residues. With V trimmed by 5 bases and J by 5 bases, 7 bases remained unmatched. CDR1 and CDR2 (germline): SEHNR, FQNEAQ (reference sequence). CDR3 DNA sequence: TGTGCCAGCAGCCCGGACAGGGGGCCTCGGACCGGGGAGCTGTTTTTT. It encodes CASSPDRGPRTGELFF.

This rearrangement joins TRBV19 to TRBJ2-7; TRBD2 matches at 12 bases. The CDR3 has 15 residues. The junction had 3 bases not matched to a gene; V was cut back by 3 bases and J by 3 bases. Germline CDR1 LNHDA, CDR2 SQIVND (reference sequence). The CDR3 loop reads CASSIRTSGNYEQYF. As DNA, the CDR3 is TGTGCCAGTAGTATCCGGACTAGCGGGAACTACGAGCAGTACTTC.